Below are 25 T cell receptor beta chains sequenced from a single sample in a study of human T cells and chemical hapten exposure. As for time point: pre-sensitization, week 0. Treatment reported: therapeutic diphenylcyclopropenone sensitization with weekly scalp DPC. Each CDR3 protein is one row after TCRdb ran MiXCR on the RACE reads. The sample consists of around 95,000 distinct CDR3 sequences, about 10% of them appearing once. Sequencing used whole blood, obtained in connection with sensitization to the hapten diphenylcyclopropenone (DPC). The receptors derive from a woman between 55 and 75 years old with alopecia areata. Some clones in this sample may be carry-over from other donors' samples.

In its sample, this clonotype was seen many times. The chain employs TRBV7-2 and TRBJ1-1; no clear D. The CDR3 has 14 amino acids. CDR1 SGHTA and CDR2 FQGNSA come from the germline V gene. V lost 2 bases to trimming and J lost 1 base, with 8 bases between them. CDR3 sequence: CASSLLVGNTEAFF. CDR3 nucleotides: TGTGCCAGCAGCTTACTTGTAGGGAACACTGAAGCTTTCTTT.

Ten or more counts support this clonotype. The chain uses TRBV12-3 or TRBV12-4 and TRBJ2-2; 7 bases line up with TRBD1. Trimming took 10 bases from V and 5 from J; bases not matched to a gene: 25. The CDR3 sequence is 19 residues long. In nucleotides, the CDR3 is TGTGCCACCGACGTCGAGGGGGCGGGTGTGTTTTATCGTACCGGGGAGCTGTTTTTT. Amino acid sequence: CATDVEGAGVFYRTGELFF.

This clonotype was recorded at least ten times. This rearrangement joins TRBV2 to TRBJ2-5; weak D call: TRBD1 (6 bases). CDR3 length: 13 amino acids. Germline CDR1 SNHLY, CDR2 FYNNEI. V was pared by 1 base and J by 4 bases, with 7 bases between. The CDR3 region is CASSEGGRETQYF. The CDR3 DNA sequence: TGTGCCAGCAGTGAAGGGGGGCGAGAGACCCAGTACTTC.

This clonotype was counted ten times or more. V and J are TRBV30 and TRBJ1-3; no clear D. This CDR3 contains 14 residues. V lost 0 bases to trimming and J lost 1 base, with 7 bases between them. CDR1 and CDR2 (germline): GTSNPN, SVGIG (reference sequence). CDR3 coding DNA: TGTGCCTGGAGTGTGGTCGCTTCTGGAAACACCATATATTTT. Translating gives CAWSVVASGNTIYF.

This clonotype occurred many times. The chain couples TRBV7-3 to TRBJ1-6; D uncertain. The V end was cut by 3 bases, the J end by 7 bases, with 13 bases between. The CDR3 has 15 residues. Germline CDR1 is SGHTA and CDR2 is FQGTGA. The CDR3 here is CASSFSFPGNSPLHF. CDR3 DNA sequence: TGTGCCAGCAGCTTTTCCTTCCCTGGCAATTCACCCCTCCACTTT.

V usage is TRBV20-1 and J usage is TRBJ1-2; no definite D call. Germline lookup yields CDR1 DFQATT and CDR2 SNEGSKA (reference sequence). The V end was cut by 3 bases, the J end by 4 bases, with 9 bases between. This CDR3 comprises 12 residues. The CDR3 loop is CSASTASYGYTF. Here the CDR3 DNA reads TGCAGTGCTAGCACAGCGAGCTATGGCTACACCTTC.

This clonotype came up many times. The chain joins TRBV18 to TRBJ1-1, with 9 positions matching TRBD1. Germline CDR1 reads KGHSH; CDR2 reads LQKENI. V shed 5 bases, J shed 4 bases, and the junction held 8 bases outside the gene matches. This CDR3 is 15 amino acids long. The CDR3: CASSSGQGQGTEAFF. CDR3 nucleotides: TGTGCCAGCTCATCCGGACAGGGGCAGGGCACTGAAGCTTTCTTT. The variable domain in full, with the rest retrieved from reference TRBV18 and TRBJ1-1, is NAGVMQNPRHLVRRRGQEARLRCSPMKGHSHVYWYRQLPEEGLKFMVYLQKENIIDESGMPKERFSAEFPKEGPSILRIQQVVRGDSAAYFCASSSGQGQGTEAFFGQGTRLTVV.

J is TRBJ1-1 and V is TRBV3-1, with 8 bases aligning to TRBD1. Germline CDR1 is LGHDT and CDR2 is YNNKEL (reference sequence). The V segment lost 4 bases and the J segment 3 bases; nucleotides outside the gene matches: 7. CDR3 length: 15 amino acids. The CDR3 coding sequence is TGTGCCAGCAGCCTTCGAACAGGGGGTGACACTGAAGCTTTCTTT. Its protein is CASSLRTGGDTEAFF.

The chain couples TRBV6-1 to TRBJ1-1; 9 bases match TRBD1. The CDR3 contains 15 residues. Germline lookup yields CDR1 MNHNS and CDR2 SASEGT. The trim removed 2 bases at V and 5 bases at J, leaving 6 bases unmatched. The CDR3 region is CASSEFGTGRTEAFF. CDR3 nucleotide sequence: TGTGCCAGCAGTGAATTTGGGACAGGGCGGACTGAAGCTTTCTTT.

In its sample, this clonotype was seen many times. The chain carries TRBV18 and TRBJ2-5; the match to TRBD1 covers 10 bases. The CDR3 contains 17 residues. Germline loops: CDR1 KGHSH, CDR2 LQKENI. V lost 3 bases, J lost 2 bases, and 9 bases stayed unmatched. The CDR3 coding sequence is TGTGCCAGCTCACCCATCTCCGGGACAGGGGTACAAGAGACCCAGTACTTC. This codes for CASSPISGTGVQETQYF.

This clonotype occurred many times. The chain has TRBV7-9 and TRBJ2-2; 7 bases line up with TRBD1. V was pared by 2 bases and J by 5 bases, with 5 bases of the junction left unmatched. CDR1 is SEHNR and CDR2 is FQNEAQ in the germline V gene (reference sequence). The CDR3 totals 15 residues. CDR3 amino acids: CASSLRGLKTGELFF. DNA for the CDR3: TGTGCCAGCAGCTTAAGGGGGCTGAAGACCGGGGAGCTGTTTTTT.

The sample holds many counts of this clonotype. This sequence joins TRBV28 and TRBJ2-1; D is possibly TRBD2 (5 bases). CDR3 length: 15 residues. Germline V gives CDR1 MDHEN, CDR2 SYDVKM. Deletions cut 1 base from V and 7 bases from J, with 14 bases between. The CDR3, as DNA: TGTGCCAGCAGTTTATTGCCTAGCACGGGAAATGAGCAGTTCTTC. It is translated as CASSLLPSTGNEQFF.

This clonotype was recorded a few times. The chain combines TRBV7-2 with TRBJ2-7; 8 nucleotides align to TRBD1. The germline V gene encodes CDR1 SGHTA and CDR2 FQGNSA. Trimming cost V 4 bases and J 0 bases; bases outside gene matches: 5. This CDR3 spans 15 amino acids. Written as DNA, the CDR3 is TGTGCCAGCAGCTCCTGGGACAGGAGCTCCTACGAGCAGTACTTC. Amino acid sequence: CASSSWDRSSYEQYF.

The V gene is TRBV15, the J gene TRBJ1-4, with D possibly being TRBD1 (5 bases). The germline V gene encodes CDR1 LNHNV and CDR2 YYDKDF (reference sequence). V lost 1 base to trimming and J lost 4 bases, with 7 bases between them. CDR3 size: 14 residues. The CDR3 reads CATSRGQFNEKLFF. DNA for the CDR3: TGTGCCACCAGCAGAGGACAGTTTAATGAAAAACTGTTTTTT.

CDR3 loop: CASSEGFGSSYEQYF. The CDR3 nucleotides are TGTGCCAGCAGTGAAGGTTTCGGCAGCTCCTACGAGCAGTACTTC. The rearrangement uses TRBV2 and TRBJ2-7; D uncertain. The CDR3 is 15 residues long. The germline CDR1 and CDR2 sequences are SNHLY and FYNNEI. Trimming left V 1 base short and J 0 bases short, with 10 bases between. Variable domain in full (rest from reference TRBV2 and TRBJ2-7): EPEVTQTPSHQVTQMGQEVILRCVPISNHLYFYWYRQILGQKVEFLVSFYNNEISEKSEIFDDQFSVERPDGSNFTLKIRSTKLEDSAMYFCASSEGFGSSYEQYFGPGTRLTVT.

The chain has TRBV18 and TRBJ1-2; 7 bases line up with TRBD1. Unmatched junction bases numbered 1, after V lost 3 bases and J lost 6 bases. Germline CDR1 KGHSH, CDR2 LQKENI. CDR3 length: 12 amino acids. CDR3 protein: CASSPQGDGYTF. The CDR3 DNA is TGTGCCAGCTCACCCCAGGGGGATGGCTACACCTTC.

This clonotype came up many times. V and J are TRBV7-9 and TRBJ2-5, with D possibly being TRBD2 (5 bases). The CDR3 is 14 residues long. V was shortened by 5 bases and J by 5 bases, with 15 bases between the two germline ends. CDR1 is SEHNR, CDR2 FQNEAQ, per germline (reference sequence). The CDR3, as DNA: TGTGCCAGCAGCCCACGCACTAGTTCTGAGACCCAGTACTTC. Translating it yields CASSPRTSSETQYF.

This clonotype was counted ten times or more. This chain joins TRBV6-5 and TRBJ2-5; 7 positions agree with TRBD2. V lost 2 bases to trimming and J lost 2 bases; unmatched junction nucleotides: 5. CDR1 is MNHEY, CDR2 SVGAGI, per germline. The CDR3 totals 15 residues. The CDR3 sequence is CASSYGLADQETQYF. DNA of the CDR3: TGTGCCAGCAGTTACGGGCTAGCGGATCAAGAGACCCAGTACTTC.

This clonotype was counted many times. CDR3 protein: CSAGGLDTQYF. CDR3 sequence (DNA): TGCAGTGCAGGCGGGCTAGATACGCAGTATTTT. The chain joins TRBV20-1 to TRBJ2-3; weak D call: TRBD2 (5 bases). CDR1 and CDR2 from the germline V gene are DFQATT and SNEGSKA (reference sequence). The length of the CDR3 is 11 residues. Between the trimmed V and J ends, which lost 6 bases and 5 bases, there was a span of 9 bases.

This clonotype was detected ten times or more. The V gene is TRBV12-3 or TRBV12-4, the J gene TRBJ2-5, with 9 bases aligning to TRBD2. The CDR3 spans 15 residues. Trimming at V came to 3 bases and at J to 4 bases, leaving 6 bases not matched to a gene. The chain's CDR3 is CASSFPGLAAETQYF. In DNA, the CDR3 is TGTGCCAGCAGTTTTCCGGGACTAGCAGCAGAGACCCAGTACTTC.

This clonotype turned up a few times. This chain uses TRBV4-2 with TRBJ1-2; 7 nucleotides align to TRBD1. V gave up 0 bases and J gave up 5 bases; unmatched junction bases: 12. This CDR3 comprises 17 residues. Germline V CDR1 and CDR2: LGHNA, YNFKEQ. The CDR3 loop reads CASSQEMPGTAAYGYTF. The CDR3 DNA follows: TGTGCCAGCAGCCAAGAAATGCCCGGGACAGCAGCGTATGGCTACACCTTC.

The gene calls are TRBV11-2 and TRBJ1-2, with a tentative D call TRBD1 (6 bases). The V end lost 0 bases, the J end lost 7 bases, and 18 bases lay between the germline ends. The germline V gene encodes CDR1 SGHAT and CDR2 FQNNGV. The CDR3 is 16 residues long. The CDR3 region has the DNA TGTGCCAGCAGCTTAGACCCCAGGGGACCCTATTCTGGCTACACCTTC. Protein product: CASSLDPRGPYSGYTF.

The rearrangement links TRBV2 to TRBJ2-1; 9 bases line up with TRBD1. CDR1 and CDR2 from the germline V gene are SNHLY and FYNNEI. V lost 3 bases and J lost 5; bases outside the gene matches: 11. The CDR3 has 17 amino acids. The CDR3 nucleotides are TGTGCCAGCAGTGAGGACAGGGGTTCCCCCTTCGACAATGAGCAGTTCTTC. This sequence encodes CASSEDRGSPFDNEQFF.

This clonotype turned up a few times. V is TRBV7-3 and J is TRBJ1-1, with no clear D. Trimming cost V 5 bases and J 1 base, with 8 bases left between them. Per the germline V gene, CDR1 is SGHTA and CDR2 is FQGTGA. The CDR3 spans 13 residues. CDR3 nucleotide sequence: TGTGCCAGCAGCGCCTACGCGAACACTGAAGCTTTCTTT. As protein: CASSAYANTEAFF.

This clonotype has just a few counts. The chain couples TRBV5-1 to TRBJ1-3, with D unclear. The CDR3 extends over 15 amino acids. V was trimmed by 0 bases and J by 3 bases, leaving 10 bases between them. Germline V lookup: CDR1 SGHRS, CDR2 YFSETQ. CDR3 residues: CASSLERGVGNTIYF. The CDR3, as DNA: TGCGCCAGCAGCTTGGAACGGGGTGTTGGAAACACCATATATTTT.